Presented here are 10 T cell receptor beta chains from one specimen sequenced in a study of blood T cells in healthy people across ages. For the second PCR, which ran for 7 to 11 cycles, a sample-barcoded 5' primer and a J-beta primer mix were used. Using its own MiXCR run on the 5' RACE reads, TCRdb lists one record per CDR3 protein. The table shows just under 900,000 distinct CDR3 sequences, with under 35% occurring only once. Sequencing input: blood. These receptors were taken from a woman older than 75 in good health.

V and J are TRBV5-6 and TRBJ2-4; the D gene is possibly TRBD1 (8 bases). Germline V gene data show CDR1 as SGHDT and CDR2 as YYEEEE. Trimming took 9 bases from V and 6 from J, leaving 22 bases between them. The CDR3 sequence is 15 residues long. This CDR3 reads CANTGGETSRNIQYF. CDR3 bases: TGTGCCAACACAGGGGGGGAGACCTCGAGAAACATTCAGTACTTC. The whole variable domain, remainder taken from reference TRBV5-6 and TRBJ2-4, is DAGVTQSPTHLIKTRGQQVTLRCSPKSGHDTVSWYQQALGQGPQFIFQYYEEEERQRGNFPDRFSGHQFPNYSSELNVNALLLGDSALYLCANTGGETSRNIQYFGAGTRLSVL.

Many counts were recorded for this clonotype. The chain recombines TRBV29-1 with TRBJ2-7; TRBD1 aligns across 9 bases. The CDR3 has 12 amino acids. CDR1 and CDR2 from the germline V gene are SQVTM and ANQGSEA. The junction had 3 bases not matched to a gene; V was cut back by 7 bases and J by 2 bases. Written as DNA, the CDR3 is TGCAGCGCCGGGGACAGGGCCTACGAGCAGTACTTC. Encoded protein: CSAGDRAYEQYF.

In regard to this clonotype: A read error is possible here, since a much larger clone lies one base away. The chain employs TRBV5-1 and TRBJ2-7, with TRBD1 as a possible D gene (6 bases). Trimming left V 0 bases short and J 7 bases short, with 26 bases between. Germline CDR1 is SGHRS and CDR2 is YFSETQ. The CDR3 extends over 18 amino acids. As DNA, the CDR3 is TGCGCCAGCAGCTTGGCCTCACAGGGTAGCCCGCTTCCCAATGAGCAGTACTTC. Its translation is CASSLASQGSPLPNEQYF.

J is TRBJ2-5 and V is TRBV4-1; D possibly matches TRBD1 or TRBD2 (5 bases each). This CDR3 has 15 residues. CDR1 and CDR2 (germline): MGHRA, YSYEKL. The V end was cut by 3 bases, the J end by 5 bases, with 16 bases between. This chain's CDR3 is CASSQGTGAGETQYF. In DNA form, the CDR3 reads TGCGCCAGCAGCCAGGGAACCGGGGCTGGGGAGACCCAGTACTTC.

There are a few counts of this clonotype. This may be a read error, as it is one base from a much larger clone. This chain links TRBV21-1 with TRBJ2-3; the table's D gene call, TRBD2, was not cross checked with the DNA. TRBV21-1 counts as a pseudogene. The CDR3 consists of 15 residues. The CDR3 loop reads CASSKSGEYTDTQYF. CDR3 coding DNA: TGTGCCAGCAGCAAGAGCGGGGAGTACACAGATACGCAGTATTTT.

This clonotype was recorded many times. This chain joins TRBV6-2 or TRBV6-3 and TRBJ2-3; D gene uncertain. Germline lookup yields CDR1 MNHEY and CDR2 SVGEGT. CDR3 length equals 11 residues. Deletions cut 10 bases from V and 2 bases from J, with 7 bases between. CDR3 nucleotide sequence: TGTGCCACGTCCACCACAGATACGCAGTATTTT. Its protein is CATSTTDTQYF.

This clonotype was recorded at least ten times. The V and J genes are TRBV5-5 and TRBJ1-5; tentative D call: TRBD1 (5 bases). Trimming left V 6 bases short and J 6 bases short, with 22 bases between. The CDR3 contains 16 residues. The germline V gene has CDR1 SGHKS and CDR2 YYEKEE (reference sequence). CDR3: CASTLGERGAGQPQHF. CDR3 DNA: TGTGCCAGCACTCTGGGGGAGAGGGGCGCGGGTCAGCCCCAGCATTTT.

This clonotype has a handful of counts. The rearrangement uses TRBV5-5 and TRBJ2-2; D uncertain. The ends were cut back, 4 bases at V and 2 bases at J, with 9 bases in the middle. Germline V CDR1 and CDR2: SGHKS, YYEKEE (reference sequence). The CDR3 is 14 residues long. CDR3 protein: CASSADLNTGELFF. The CDR3 DNA reads as TGTGCCAGCAGCGCGGACCTAAACACCGGGGAGCTGTTTTTT.

This clonotype was seen repeatedly, ten times or more. The V call is TRBV6-5, the J call TRBJ2-1; maybe TRBD2 (5 bases). Trimming pared 2 bases from V and 0 bases from J, leaving 8 bases between. The CDR3 loop spans 15 amino acids. Germline CDR1 MNHEY, CDR2 SVGAGI. The chain's CDR3 is CASSYGGFSYNEQFF. In DNA, the CDR3 is TGTGCCAGCAGTTACGGCGGGTTCTCCTACAATGAGCAGTTCTTC.

V is TRBV27 and J is TRBJ1-1, with D unclear. Looked up from germline, CDR1 is MNHEY and CDR2 is SMNVEV (reference sequence). Trimming pared 0 bases from V and 5 bases from J, leaving 13 bases between. This CDR3 comprises 15 residues. The DNA for the CDR3 is TGTGCCAGCAGTTTATCTAGGAGTATCCGGACTGAAGCTTTCTTT. As protein: CASSLSRSIRTEAFF.